This T cell receptor beta chain is from a study of blood T cell repertoires in COVID-19. Study-wide context: From the United States, Italy and Spain came samples of acute and convalescent COVID-19. Sources were T cells, B-cell-depleted T cells, or PBMCs; the material itself was cDNA or gDNA.

Trimming shortened V by 7 bases and J by 6 bases, and 11 bases separated the two germline ends. The CDR3 sequence is 12 residues long. Germline V gene data show CDR1 as SGHDT and CDR2 as YYEEEE. As handled by the study authors: Using reference gene primer amplification, nucleated cell counts were estimated. The assay was immunoSEQ multiplex PCR, and TCRdb's table has in-frame clones only and misses some. The V and J calls and clone size are taken from that table; D and trimming were inferred from the DNA. The table has some 270,000 clones, approximately 89% seen once. The rearrangement links TRBV5-6 to TRBJ2-1; the D gene is possibly TRBD1 (5 bases). The receptor's source is a man between 40 and 49 years old with active or convalescent COVID-19. The sequenced sample was peripheral blood. The chain's CDR3 is CASRGRVNEQFF. For the CDR3, the DNA is TGTGCCAGCCGCGGCAGGGTCAATGAGCAGTTCTTC.